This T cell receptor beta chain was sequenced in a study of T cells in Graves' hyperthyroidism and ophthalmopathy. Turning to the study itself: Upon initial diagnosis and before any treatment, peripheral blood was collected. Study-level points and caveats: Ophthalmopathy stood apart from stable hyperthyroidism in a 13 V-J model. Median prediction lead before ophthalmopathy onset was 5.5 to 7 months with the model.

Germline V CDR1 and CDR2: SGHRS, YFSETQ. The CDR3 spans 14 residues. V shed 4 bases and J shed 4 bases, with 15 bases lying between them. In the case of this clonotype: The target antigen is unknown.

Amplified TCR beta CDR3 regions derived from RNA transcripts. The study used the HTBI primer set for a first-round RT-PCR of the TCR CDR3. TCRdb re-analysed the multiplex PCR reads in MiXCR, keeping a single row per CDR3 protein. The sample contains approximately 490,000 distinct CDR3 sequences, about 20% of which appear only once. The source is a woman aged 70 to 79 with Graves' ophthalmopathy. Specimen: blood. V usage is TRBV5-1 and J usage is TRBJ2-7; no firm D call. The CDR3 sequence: CASSPRAATYEQYF. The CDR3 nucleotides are TGCGCCAGCAGCCCCCGGGCCGCAACTTACGAGCAGTACTTC.